This T cell receptor (beta chain) was captured by sequencing in a study of human T cells and chemical hapten exposure. Study-wide results and caveats: Clustering by CDR3 similarity yielded significantly more large clusters from expanded TCRs than controls.

One entry per CDR3 protein, called by TCRdb with MiXCR from the RACE reads. This table has around 85,000 distinct CDR3 sequences, approximately 12% appearing once. In its sample, this clonotype was seen a few times. No antigen is known for it. Germline values: CDR1 MNHNY, CDR2 SVGAGI (reference sequence). The V and J ends lost 2 bases and 2 bases, in that order; junction bases with no gene match: 9. This CDR3 comprises 18 residues. Time point reported: patch test 3, about 24 weeks after DPC sensitization. Sample treatment: therapeutic diphenylcyclopropenone sensitization with weekly scalp DPC. The sample here was whole blood, taken in connection with sensitization to the hapten diphenylcyclopropenone (DPC). This receptor was obtained from a woman aged 45-59 years with alopecia areata. Some clones in this sample may be carry-over from other donors' samples. The chain has TRBV6-6 and TRBJ2-5; TRBD2 agrees at 12 bases. The DNA of the CDR3 is TGTGCCAGCAGTTACCCGACTAGCGGGAGAAGTGGACAAGAGACCCAGTACTTC. Residues: CASSYPTSGRSGQETQYF.